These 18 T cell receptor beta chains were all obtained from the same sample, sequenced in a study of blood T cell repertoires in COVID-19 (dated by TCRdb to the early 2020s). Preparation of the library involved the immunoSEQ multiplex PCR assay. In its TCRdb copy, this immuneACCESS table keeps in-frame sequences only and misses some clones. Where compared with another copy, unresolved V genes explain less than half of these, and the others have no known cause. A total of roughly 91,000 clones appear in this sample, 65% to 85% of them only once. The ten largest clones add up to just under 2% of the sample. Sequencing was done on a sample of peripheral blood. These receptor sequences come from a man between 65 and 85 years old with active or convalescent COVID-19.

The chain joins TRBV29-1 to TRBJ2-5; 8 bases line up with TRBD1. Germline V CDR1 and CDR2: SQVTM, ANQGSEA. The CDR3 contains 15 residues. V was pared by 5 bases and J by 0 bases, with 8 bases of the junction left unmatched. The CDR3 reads CSVNPGTGHQETQYF. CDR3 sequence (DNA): TGCAGCGTTAACCCCGGGACAGGTCACCAAGAGACCCAGTACTTC.

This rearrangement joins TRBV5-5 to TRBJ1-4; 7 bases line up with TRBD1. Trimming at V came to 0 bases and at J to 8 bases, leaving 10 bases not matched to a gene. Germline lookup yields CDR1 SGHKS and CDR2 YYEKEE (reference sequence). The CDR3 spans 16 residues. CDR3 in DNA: TGTGCCAGCAGCTTGGTTGCTGGAGGGGGCCAGGAAAAACTGTTTTTT. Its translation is CASSLVAGGGQEKLFF.

The CDR3 loop reads CASSLDGQRGNTIYF. The CDR3 DNA follows: TGTGCCAGCAGCTTGGACGGCCAGCGGGGAAACACCATATATTTT. The V gene is TRBV5-4, the J gene TRBJ1-3, with D uncertain. Per the germline V gene, CDR1 is SGHNT and CDR2 is YYREEE (reference sequence). This CDR3 comprises 15 residues. Deletions cut 0 bases from V and 4 bases from J, with 11 bases between.

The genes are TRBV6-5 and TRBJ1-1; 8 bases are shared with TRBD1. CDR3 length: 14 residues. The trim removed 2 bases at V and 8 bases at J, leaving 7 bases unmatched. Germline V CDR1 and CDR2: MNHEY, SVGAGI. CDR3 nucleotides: TGTGCCAGCAGTTACGGACAGGGTAGGCGCGAAGCTTTCTTT. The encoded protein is CASSYGQGRREAFF.

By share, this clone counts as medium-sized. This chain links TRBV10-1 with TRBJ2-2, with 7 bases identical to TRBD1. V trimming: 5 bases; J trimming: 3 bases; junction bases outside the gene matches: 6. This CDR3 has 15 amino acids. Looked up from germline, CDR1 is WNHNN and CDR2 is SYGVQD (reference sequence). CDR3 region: CASSNKGADTGELFF. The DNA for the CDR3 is TGCGCCAGCAGTAACAAGGGGGCCGACACCGGGGAGCTGTTTTTT.

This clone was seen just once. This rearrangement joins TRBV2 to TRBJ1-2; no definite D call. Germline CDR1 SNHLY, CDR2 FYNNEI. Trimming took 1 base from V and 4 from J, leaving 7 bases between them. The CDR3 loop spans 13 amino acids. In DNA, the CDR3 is TGTGCCAGCAGTGAAGGCCAGATCTATGGCTACACCTTC. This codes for CASSEGQIYGYTF.

The CDR3 loop is CASSLGGDTYEQYF. In DNA, the CDR3 is TGTGCCAGCAGCCTTGGGGGCGATACGTACGAGCAGTACTTC. V gene TRBV9 combines with J gene TRBJ2-7; D possibly corresponds to TRBD1 (6 bases). Germline CDR1 and CDR2: SGDLS and YYNGEE. V lost 4 bases and J lost 4, with 15 bases in between. This CDR3 has 14 residues.

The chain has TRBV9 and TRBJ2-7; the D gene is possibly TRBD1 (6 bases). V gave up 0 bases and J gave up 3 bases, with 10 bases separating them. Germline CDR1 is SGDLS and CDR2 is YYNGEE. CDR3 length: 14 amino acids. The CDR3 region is CASSVGLDSYEQYF. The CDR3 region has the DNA TGTGCCAGCAGCGTAGGACTGGACAGCTACGAGCAGTACTTC.

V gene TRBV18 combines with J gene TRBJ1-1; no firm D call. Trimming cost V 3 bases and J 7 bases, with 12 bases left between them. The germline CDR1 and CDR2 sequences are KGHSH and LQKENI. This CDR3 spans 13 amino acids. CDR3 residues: CASSPQIEFEAFF. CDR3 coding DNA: TGTGCCAGCTCACCGCAAATAGAGTTTGAAGCTTTCTTT.

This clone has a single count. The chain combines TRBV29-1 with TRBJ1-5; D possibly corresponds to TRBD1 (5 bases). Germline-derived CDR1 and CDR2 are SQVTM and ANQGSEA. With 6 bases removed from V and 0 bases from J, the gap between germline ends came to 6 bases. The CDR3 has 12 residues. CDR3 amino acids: CSVTVSNQPQHF. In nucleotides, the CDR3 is TGCAGCGTGACAGTTAGCAATCAGCCCCAGCATTTT. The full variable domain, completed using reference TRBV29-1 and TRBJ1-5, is SAVISQKPSRDICQRGTSLTIQCQVDSQVTMMFWYRQQPGQSLTLIATANQGSEATYESGFVIDKFPISRPNLTFSTLTVSNMSPEDSSIYLCSVTVSNQPQHFGDGTRLSIL.

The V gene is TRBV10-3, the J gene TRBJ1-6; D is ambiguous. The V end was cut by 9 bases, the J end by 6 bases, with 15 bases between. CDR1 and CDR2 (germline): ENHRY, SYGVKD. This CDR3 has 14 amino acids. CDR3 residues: CAMQPGNGNSPLHF. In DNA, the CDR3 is TGTGCCATGCAACCGGGTAATGGTAATTCACCCCTCCACTTT.

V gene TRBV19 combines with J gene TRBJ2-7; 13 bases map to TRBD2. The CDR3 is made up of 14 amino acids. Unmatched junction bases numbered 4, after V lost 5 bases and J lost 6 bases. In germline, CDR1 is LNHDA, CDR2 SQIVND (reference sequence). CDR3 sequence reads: CASSAGTSGVEQYF. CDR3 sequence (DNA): TGTGCCAGTAGTGCCGGGACTAGCGGGGTCGAGCAGTACTTC.

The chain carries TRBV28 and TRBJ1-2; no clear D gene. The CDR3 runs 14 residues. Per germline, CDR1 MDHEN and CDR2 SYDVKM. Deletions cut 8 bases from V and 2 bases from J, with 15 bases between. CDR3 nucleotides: TGTGCCAGCGGTGCGGGTAGTTTGAACTATGGCTACACCTTC. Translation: CASGAGSLNYGYTF.

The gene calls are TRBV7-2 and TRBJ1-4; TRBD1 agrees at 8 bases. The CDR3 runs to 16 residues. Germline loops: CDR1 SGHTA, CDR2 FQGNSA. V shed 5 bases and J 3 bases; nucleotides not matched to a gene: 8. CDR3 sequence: CASSPQGALANEKLFF. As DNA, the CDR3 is TGTGCCAGCAGCCCCCAGGGGGCGTTGGCTAATGAAAAACTGTTTTTT. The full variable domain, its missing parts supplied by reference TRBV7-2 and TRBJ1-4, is GAGVSQSPSNKVTEKGKDVELRCDPISGHTALYWYRQSLGQGLEFLIYFQGNSAPDKSGLPSDRFSAERTGGSVSTLTIQRTQQEDSAVYLCASSPQGALANEKLFFGSGTQLSVL.

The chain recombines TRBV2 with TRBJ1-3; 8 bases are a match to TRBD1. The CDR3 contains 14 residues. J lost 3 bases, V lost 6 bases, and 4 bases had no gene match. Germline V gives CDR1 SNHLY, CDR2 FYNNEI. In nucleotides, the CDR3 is TGTGCCAGCAGCACAGGGGGTTTTGGAAACACCATATATTTT. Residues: CASSTGGFGNTIYF.

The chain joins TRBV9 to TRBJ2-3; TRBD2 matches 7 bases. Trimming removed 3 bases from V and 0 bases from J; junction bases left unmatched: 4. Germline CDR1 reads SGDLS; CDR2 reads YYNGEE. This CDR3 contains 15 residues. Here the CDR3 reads CASSESGDSTDTQYF. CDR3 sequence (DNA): TGTGCCAGCAGCGAGAGCGGGGATAGCACAGATACGCAGTATTTT.

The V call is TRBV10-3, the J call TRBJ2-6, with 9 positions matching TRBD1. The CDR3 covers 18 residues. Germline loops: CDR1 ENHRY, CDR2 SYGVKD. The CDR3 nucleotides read TGTGCAGCCGGGACAGGGTCGTCGGGTTTGGCTGGGGCCAACGTCCTGACTTTC. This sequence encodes CAAGTGSSGLAGANVLTF.

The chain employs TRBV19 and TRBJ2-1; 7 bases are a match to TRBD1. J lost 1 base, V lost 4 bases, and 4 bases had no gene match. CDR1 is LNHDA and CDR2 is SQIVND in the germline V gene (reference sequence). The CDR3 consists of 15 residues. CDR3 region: CASSRGQSSYNEQFF. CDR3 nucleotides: TGTGCCAGTAGTAGGGGACAGAGTTCCTACAATGAGCAGTTCTTC. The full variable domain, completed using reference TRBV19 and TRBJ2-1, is DGGITQSPKYLFRKEGQNVTLSCEQNLNHDAMYWYRQDPGQGLRLIYYSQIVNDFQKGDIAEGYSVSREKKESFPLTVTSAQKNPTAFYLCASSRGQSSYNEQFFGPGTRLTVL.